This T cell receptor (beta chain) emerged from a study of patients and donors after allogeneic stem cell transplantation. TCRdb reprocessed the RT-PCR reads with MiXCR, giving one entry per CDR3 protein. Of around 29,000 distinct CDR3 sequences detected, less than 45% appear once; the ten largest clones hold over 60%. This clonotype was found a few times. Germline lookup yields CDR1 DFQATT and CDR2 SNEGSKA (reference sequence). V lost 4 bases and J 4 bases, leaving 10 bases between the germline ends. The CDR3 sequence is 12 residues long. The V call is TRBV20-1, the J call TRBJ1-2; no clear D gene. The origin of this receptor is a human donor who was either an allogeneic HSCT recipient or a stem cell or donor lymphocyte infusion donor (not recorded which). It is not recorded whose cells these are; they may come from a transplant donor. The source material was blood, either unsorted or a sorted T cell fraction (not recorded which). The CDR3 is CSAKRVPYGYTF. The CDR3, as DNA: TGCAGTGCTAAGAGGGTTCCCTATGGCTACACCTTC.